The clone carrying this TCR beta chain was seen many times. The antigen is not known. CDR3 size: 17 residues. The germline V and J ends were trimmed by 2 bases and 0 bases, with 17 bases remaining between them. CDR1 is SGHVS and CDR2 is FNYEAQ in the germline V gene. Each CDR3 protein is one row after TCRdb ran MiXCR on the 5' RACE reads. The sample carries more than 250,000 distinct CDR3 sequences, 11% recorded once. The data were taken from a study of CD8 T cells in ankylosing spondylitis. Regarding the study as a whole: Clones that were linked to disease were CD8+ and were relatively rare in peripheral blood.

V and J are TRBV7-6 and TRBJ2-7; D remains unclear. The specimen sequenced was blood, either unsorted or a sorted T cell fraction (not recorded which). The TCR originated in a female donor with ankylosing spondylitis or in good health (not recorded which). CDR3 DNA sequence: TGTGCCAGCAGCTTATCATCTCCGGGCGCTCGCTCCTACGAGCAGTACTTC. Translating gives CASSLSSPGARSYEQYF. Filled out from reference TRBV7-6 and TRBJ2-7, the complete variable domain reads GAGVSQSPRYKVTKRGQDVALRCDPISGHVSLYWYRQALGQGPEFLTYFNYEAQQDKSGLPNDRFSAERPEGSISTLTIQRTEQRDSAMYRCASSLSSPGARSYEQYFGPGTRLTVT.